The clone carrying this TCR beta chain was seen a few times. The CDR3 is 16 residues long. Germline V gives CDR1 GTSNPN, CDR2 SVGIG (reference sequence). J lost 0 bases, V lost 5 bases, and 8 bases had no gene match. These data originate in a study of beta chain features in type 1 diabetes. Expressed TCRB transcripts were sequenced, since all the RNA that had been isolated was reverse transcribed. Method: immunoSEQ multiplex PCR; TCRdb's copy keeps in-frame clones and lacks some. Of under 450,000 clones detected, less than 15% appear once; the ten largest clones hold around 0.02%. The chain combines TRBV30 with TRBJ1-5; 9 bases are shared with TRBD1. The sequencing input was naive CD4+ T cells from blood. This clonotype originated in a woman under 30 in good health. The CDR3 loop reads CAWGSGQGVSNQPQHF. The CDR3 coding sequence is TGTGCCTGGGGGTCGGGACAGGGAGTTAGCAATCAGCCCCAGCATTTT.